The 16 T cell receptor beta chains below come from one sample, sequenced in a study of Graves' ophthalmopathy and Graves' hyperthyroidism. RNA transcripts yielded amplified TCR beta CDR3 regions. The first round was an RT-PCR with HTBI primers, and the second round was a multiplex PCR. Each CDR3 protein gets one entry after TCRdb re-called the multiplex PCR reads with MiXCR. This table holds 400,000 to 450,000 distinct CDR3 sequences, more than 20% found once. Sequencing was carried out using peripheral blood. The receptor set was obtained from a woman aged 18-35 years with stable Graves' hyperthyroidism.

This clonotype was recorded at least ten times. The chain carries TRBV27 and TRBJ2-7; D not certain. The CDR3 sequence is 15 residues long. Germline values: CDR1 MNHEY, CDR2 SMNVEV (reference sequence). Trimming removed 2 bases at V and 5 bases at J, with 16 bases between. The CDR3 region has the DNA TGTGCCAGCAGTTTAGGACGCCGGCGCGGAAACGAGCAGTACTTC. Its translation: CASSLGRRRGNEQYF.

The genes are TRBV28 and TRBJ2-7, with 8 positions matching TRBD1. The CDR3 consists of 12 residues. From germline, CDR1 is MDHEN and CDR2 SYDVKM. V shed 7 bases, J shed 6 bases, and the junction held 5 bases outside the gene matches. The CDR3 bases are TGTGCCAGCAACCCGACAGGGGCCGAGCAGTACTTC. Protein product: CASNPTGAEQYF. Based on the CDR3 plus reference TRBV28 and TRBJ2-7, the full variable domain is DVKVTQSSRYLVKRTGEKVFLECVQDMDHENMFWYRQDPGLGLRLIYFSYDVKMKEKGDIPEGYSVSREKKERFSLILESASTNQTSMYLCASNPTGAEQYFGPGTRLTVT.

This clonotype was observed many times. This sequence joins TRBV20-1 and TRBJ2-7, with D unresolved. CDR1 and CDR2 (germline): DFQATT, SNEGSKA (reference sequence). Trimming removed 7 bases from V and 2 bases from J, with 12 bases in between. The CDR3 is 12 residues long. CDR3 sequence reads: CSVQGETYEQYF. The CDR3 DNA reads TGCAGTGTTCAAGGAGAGACCTACGAGCAGTACTTC.

This clonotype was seen repeatedly, ten times or more. This chain uses TRBV4-1 with TRBJ1-3; D is uncertain. Trimming took off 4 bases at V and 0 bases at J, with 10 bases between the two ends. In germline, CDR1 is MGHRA, CDR2 YSYEKL. The CDR3 sequence is 15 residues long. The CDR3 loop reads CASSRGLFSGNTIYF. In nucleotides, the CDR3 is TGCGCCAGCAGCCGAGGACTGTTCTCTGGAAACACCATATATTTT.

CDR3 nucleotide sequence: TGCAGCGTTGCTCTAGGAAATTATGGCTACACCTTC. It codes for CSVALGNYGYTF. This chain joins TRBV29-1 and TRBJ1-2, with D unresolved. The ends were cut back, 4 bases at V and 5 bases at J, with 11 bases in the middle. Germline loops: CDR1 SQVTM, CDR2 ANQGSEA. The CDR3 length is 12 residues. Full variable domain (outside the CDR3, taken from reference TRBV29-1 and TRBJ1-2): SAVISQKPSRDICQRGTSLTIQCQVDSQVTMMFWYRQQPGQSLTLIATANQGSEATYESGFVIDKFPISRPNLTFSTLTVSNMSPEDSSIYLCSVALGNYGYTFGSGTRLTVV.

This clonotype was recorded many times. Here the CDR3 reads CSPQTGNYGYTF. CDR3 DNA sequence: TGCAGTCCGCAGACAGGGAACTATGGCTACACCTTC. The chain is built from TRBV20-1 and TRBJ1-2, with 7 bases lining up with TRBD1. V trimming: 8 bases; J trimming: 2 bases; junction bases outside the gene matches: 5. CDR1 is DFQATT, CDR2 SNEGSKA, per germline (reference sequence). The CDR3 is made up of 12 amino acids.

This clonotype was found many times. The V and J genes are TRBV28 and TRBJ1-1, with TRBD1 matching 8 bases. Germline lookup yields CDR1 MDHEN and CDR2 SYDVKM. The J segment lost 10 bases and the V segment lost 4 bases, leaving 8 bases of the junction unmatched. The CDR3 length is 13 residues. This CDR3 is CASSSTGGNRAFF. The DNA for the CDR3 is TGTGCCAGCAGTTCTACAGGGGGGAATAGAGCTTTCTTT. Using reference TRBV28 and TRBJ1-1 for the parts outside the CDR3, the full variable domain is DVKVTQSSRYLVKRTGEKVFLECVQDMDHENMFWYRQDPGLGLRLIYFSYDVKMKEKGDIPEGYSVSREKKERFSLILESASTNQTSMYLCASSSTGGNRAFFGQGTRLTVV.

The chain links TRBV6-1 to TRBJ2-7, with TRBD2 identical over 8 bases. CDR1 is MNHNS, CDR2 SASEGT, per germline. There are 14 residues in the CDR3. After removal of 8 bases from V and 0 bases from J, the junction contained 6 bases not matched to a gene. CDR3 coding DNA: TGTGCCAGCGAGACCGGGACTAGCTCCTACGAGCAGTACTTC. This encodes CASETGTSSYEQYF.

Only a few counts were recorded for this clonotype. This sequence joins TRBV20-1 and TRBJ2-5; perhaps TRBD2 as D (6 bases). Trimming took 0 bases from V and 4 from J, leaving 6 bases between them. Germline CDR1 is DFQATT and CDR2 is SNEGSKA (reference sequence). CDR3 size: 12 residues. The CDR3 DNA follows: TGCAGTGCTAGAGAACTAGCAGAGACCCAGTACTTC. This encodes CSARELAETQYF.

There are many counts of this clonotype. J is TRBJ2-2 and V is TRBV11-2; maybe TRBD1 (5 bases). The CDR3 loop spans 14 amino acids. Germline-derived CDR1 and CDR2 are SGHAT and FQNNGV. V was clipped by 4 bases and J by 8 bases, with 14 bases between them. The CDR3 reads CASSSDLGVGELFF. The CDR3 nucleotides read TGTGCCAGCAGCTCCGACCTAGGGGTGGGGGAGCTGTTTTTT.

This clonotype was recorded at least ten times. This chain uses TRBV7-8 with TRBJ2-5; D call uncertain. The V gene's germline CDR1 is SGHVS and CDR2 FQNEAQ. Trimming removed 4 bases from V and 5 bases from J, with 11 bases in between. The CDR3 loop spans 13 amino acids. This chain's CDR3 is CASSSHPRETQYF. The CDR3 DNA sequence: TGTGCCAGCAGCTCACACCCGAGGGAGACCCAGTACTTC.

The CDR3 DNA reads TGTGCCAGCACCCCGATGGGGGAGGGATTGAACACTGAAGCTTTCTTT. Translation: CASTPMGEGLNTEAFF. The genes are TRBV11-2 and TRBJ1-1, with D possibly matching TRBD1 (5 bases). Germline lookup yields CDR1 SGHAT and CDR2 FQNNGV. This CDR3 contains 16 residues. V was pared by 7 bases and J by 0 bases, with 18 bases between.

The sample holds many counts of this clonotype. This chain uses TRBV6-1 with TRBJ2-6; no clear D. CDR1 and CDR2 from the germline V gene are MNHNS and SASEGT. The CDR3 extends over 14 amino acids. The ends were cut back, 5 bases at V and 2 bases at J, with 7 bases in the middle. CDR3 in amino acids: CASSPITGANVLTF. Here the CDR3 DNA reads TGTGCCAGCAGTCCGATTACTGGGGCCAACGTCCTGACTTTC.

A few counts support this clonotype. The chain has TRBV28 and TRBJ1-2; D not certain. V was cut by 5 bases and J by 4 bases, with 11 bases left in between. The CDR3 is 13 residues long. Germline CDR1 MDHEN, CDR2 SYDVKM. The CDR3 DNA reads as TGTGCCAGCAGTCCTAACGGTCCCTATGGCTACACCTTC. Its protein product is CASSPNGPYGYTF.

This sequence joins TRBV28 and TRBJ1-1; 7 bases are a match to TRBD1. The junction had 12 bases not matched to a gene; V was cut back by 6 bases and J by 11 bases. This CDR3 has 13 amino acids. Germline V gene data show CDR1 as MDHEN and CDR2 as SYDVKM. The CDR3 loop is CASRPDRLLGAFF. The CDR3 DNA reads TGTGCCAGCAGACCGGACAGGCTTTTGGGCGCTTTCTTT.

This clonotype was seen just once. This rearrangement joins TRBV27 to TRBJ2-7; no firm D call. The length of the CDR3 is 13 residues. The germline V gene has CDR1 MNHEY and CDR2 SMNVEV (reference sequence). V was clipped by 8 bases and J by 3 bases, with 14 bases between them. CDR3 nucleotides: TGTGCCAGCCGCTTCCAAAGGTTCTACGAGCAGTACTTC. It translates to CASRFQRFYEQYF.